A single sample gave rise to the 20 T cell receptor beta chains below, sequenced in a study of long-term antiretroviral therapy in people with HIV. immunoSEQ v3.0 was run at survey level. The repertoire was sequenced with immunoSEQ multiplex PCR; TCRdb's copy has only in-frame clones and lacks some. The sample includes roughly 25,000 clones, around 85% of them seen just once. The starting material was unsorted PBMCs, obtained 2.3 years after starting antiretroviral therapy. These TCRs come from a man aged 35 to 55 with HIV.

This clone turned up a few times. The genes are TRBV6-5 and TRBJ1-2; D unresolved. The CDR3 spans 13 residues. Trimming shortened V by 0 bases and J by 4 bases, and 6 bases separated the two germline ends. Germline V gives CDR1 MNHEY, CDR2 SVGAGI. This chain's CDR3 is CASSYSNFYGYTF. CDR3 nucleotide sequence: TGTGCCAGCAGTTACTCGAATTTCTATGGCTACACCTTC.

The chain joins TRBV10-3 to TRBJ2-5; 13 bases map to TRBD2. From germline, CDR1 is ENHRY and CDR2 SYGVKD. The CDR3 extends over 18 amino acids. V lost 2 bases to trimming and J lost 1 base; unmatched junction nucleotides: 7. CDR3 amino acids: CAISEDTSGRAIQETQYF. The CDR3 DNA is TGTGCCATCAGTGAGGATACTAGCGGGAGGGCCATCCAAGAGACCCAGTACTTC.

The CDR3 loop reads CASVPSEGLDTEAFF. The CDR3 bases are TGTGCCAGCGTCCCAAGCGAAGGGCTTGACACTGAAGCTTTCTTT. This chain connects TRBV2 to TRBJ1-1; D remains unclear. CDR1 is SNHLY and CDR2 is FYNNEI in the germline V gene. Trimming shortened V by 8 bases and J by 3 bases, and 19 bases separated the two germline ends. This CDR3 comprises 15 residues. Combining the CDR3 with reference TRBV2 and TRBJ1-1 gives the whole variable domain EPEVTQTPSHQVTQMGQEVILRCVPISNHLYFYWYRQILGQKVEFLVSFYNNEISEKSEIFDDQFSVERPDGSNFTLKIRSTKLEDSAMYFCASVPSEGLDTEAFFGQGTRLTVV.

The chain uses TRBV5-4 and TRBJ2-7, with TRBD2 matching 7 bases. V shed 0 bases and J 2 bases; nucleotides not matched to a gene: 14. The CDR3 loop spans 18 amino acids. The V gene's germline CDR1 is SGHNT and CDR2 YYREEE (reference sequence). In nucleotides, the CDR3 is TGTGCCAGCAGCTTGGTCCTCTCCGGTAGCGGGCTCACCTACGAGCAGTACTTC. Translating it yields CASSLVLSGSGLTYEQYF.

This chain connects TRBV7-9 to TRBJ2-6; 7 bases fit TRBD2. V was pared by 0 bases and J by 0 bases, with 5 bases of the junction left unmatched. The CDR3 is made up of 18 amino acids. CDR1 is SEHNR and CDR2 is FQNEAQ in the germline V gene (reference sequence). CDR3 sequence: CASSLAHGGNSGANVLTF. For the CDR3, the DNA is TGTGCCAGCAGCTTAGCCCACGGGGGGAACTCTGGGGCCAACGTCCTGACTTTC.

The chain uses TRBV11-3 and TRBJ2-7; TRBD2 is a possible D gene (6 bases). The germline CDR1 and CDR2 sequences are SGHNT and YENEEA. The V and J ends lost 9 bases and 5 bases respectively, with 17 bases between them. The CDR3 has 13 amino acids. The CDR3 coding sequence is TGTGCCAGTCTTGGGGTCGGGAGAGACGAGCAGTACTTC. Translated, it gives CASLGVGRDEQYF. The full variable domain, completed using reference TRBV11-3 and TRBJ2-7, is EAGVVQSPRYKIIEKKQPVAFWCNPISGHNTLYWYLQNLGQGPELLIRYENEEAVDDSQLPKDRFSAERLKGVDSTLKIQPAELGDSAVYLCASLGVGRDEQYFGPGTRLTVT.

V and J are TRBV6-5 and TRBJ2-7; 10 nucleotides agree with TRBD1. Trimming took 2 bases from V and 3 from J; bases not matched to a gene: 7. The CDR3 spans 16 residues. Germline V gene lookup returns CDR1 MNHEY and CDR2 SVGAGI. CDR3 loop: CASSYRGTGDRYEQYF. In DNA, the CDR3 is TGTGCCAGCAGTTACCGCGGGACAGGGGACCGCTACGAGCAGTACTTC.

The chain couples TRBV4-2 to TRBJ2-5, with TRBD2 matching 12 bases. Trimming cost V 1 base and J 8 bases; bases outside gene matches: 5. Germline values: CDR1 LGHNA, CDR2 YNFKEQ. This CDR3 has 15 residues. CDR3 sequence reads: CASSQGGLAGHTQYF. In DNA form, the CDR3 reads TGTGCCAGCAGCCAAGGGGGACTAGCGGGCCATACCCAGTACTTC.

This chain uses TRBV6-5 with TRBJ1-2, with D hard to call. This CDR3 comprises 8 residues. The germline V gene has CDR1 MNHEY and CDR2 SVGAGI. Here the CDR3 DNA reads TGTGCTGACTATGGCTACACCTTC. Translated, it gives CADYGYTF.

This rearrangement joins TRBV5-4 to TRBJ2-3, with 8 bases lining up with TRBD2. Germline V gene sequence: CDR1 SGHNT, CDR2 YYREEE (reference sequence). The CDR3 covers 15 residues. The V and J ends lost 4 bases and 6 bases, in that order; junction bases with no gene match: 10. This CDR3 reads CASSRWGSGADTQYF. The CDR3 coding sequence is TGTGCCAGCAGCCGGTGGGGTAGCGGGGCTGATACGCAGTATTTT.

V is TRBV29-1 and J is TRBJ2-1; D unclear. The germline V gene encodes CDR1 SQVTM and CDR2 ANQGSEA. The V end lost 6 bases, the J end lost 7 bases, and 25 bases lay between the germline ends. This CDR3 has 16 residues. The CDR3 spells CSVSAPLLPPGNEQFF. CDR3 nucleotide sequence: TGCAGCGTGAGCGCTCCCCTTCTACCCCCTGGGAATGAGCAGTTCTTC.

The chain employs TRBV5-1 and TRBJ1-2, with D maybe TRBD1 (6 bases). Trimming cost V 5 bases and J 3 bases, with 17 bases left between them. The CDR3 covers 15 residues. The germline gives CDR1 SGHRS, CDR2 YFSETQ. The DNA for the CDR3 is TGCGCCAGCAGACCGGGGACACATCCTGACTATGGCTACACCTTC. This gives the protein CASRPGTHPDYGYTF.

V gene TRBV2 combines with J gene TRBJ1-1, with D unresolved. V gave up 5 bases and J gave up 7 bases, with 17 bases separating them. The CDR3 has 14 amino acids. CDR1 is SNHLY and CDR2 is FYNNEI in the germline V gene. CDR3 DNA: TGTGCCAGCAGTCTCCAAGGGAGGGATGGTGAAGCTTTCTTT. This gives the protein CASSLQGRDGEAFF.

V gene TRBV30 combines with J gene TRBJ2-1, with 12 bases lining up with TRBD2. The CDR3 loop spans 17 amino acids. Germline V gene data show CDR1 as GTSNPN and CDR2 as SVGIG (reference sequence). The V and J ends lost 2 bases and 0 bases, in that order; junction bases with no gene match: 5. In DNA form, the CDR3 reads TGTGCCTGGAGTTCTCTAGCGGGAGGGGACTCCTACAATGAGCAGTTCTTC. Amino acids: CAWSSLAGGDSYNEQFF.

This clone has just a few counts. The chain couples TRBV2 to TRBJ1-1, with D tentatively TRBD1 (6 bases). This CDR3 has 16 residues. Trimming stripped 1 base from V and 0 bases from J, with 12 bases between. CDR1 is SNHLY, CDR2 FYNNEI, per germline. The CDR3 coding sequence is TGTGCCAGCAGTGAAGGGCAGGGGTATTTGAACACTGAAGCTTTCTTT. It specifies CASSEGQGYLNTEAFF.

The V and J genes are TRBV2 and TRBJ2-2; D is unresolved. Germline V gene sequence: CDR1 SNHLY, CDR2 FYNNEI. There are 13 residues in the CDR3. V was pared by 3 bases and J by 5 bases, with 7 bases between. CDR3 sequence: CASSDVKTGELFF. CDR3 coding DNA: TGTGCCAGCAGTGACGTGAAAACCGGGGAGCTGTTTTTT. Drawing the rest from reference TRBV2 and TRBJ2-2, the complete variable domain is EPEVTQTPSHQVTQMGQEVILRCVPISNHLYFYWYRQILGQKVEFLVSFYNNEISEKSEIFDDQFSVERPDGSNFTLKIRSTKLEDSAMYFCASSDVKTGELFFGEGSRLTVL.

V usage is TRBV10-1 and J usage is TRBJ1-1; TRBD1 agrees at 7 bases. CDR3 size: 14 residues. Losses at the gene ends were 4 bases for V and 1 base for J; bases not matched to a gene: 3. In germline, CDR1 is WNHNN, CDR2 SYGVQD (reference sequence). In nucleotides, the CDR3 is TGCGCCAGCAGTGCGGGACAGTCGAACACTGAAGCTTTCTTT. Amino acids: CASSAGQSNTEAFF.

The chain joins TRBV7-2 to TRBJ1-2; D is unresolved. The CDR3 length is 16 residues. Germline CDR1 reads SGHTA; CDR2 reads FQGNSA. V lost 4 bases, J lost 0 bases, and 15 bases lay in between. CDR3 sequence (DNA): TGTGCCAGCAGCTCCAGCGTGACGGACTCTAACTATGGCTACACCTTC. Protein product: CASSSSVTDSNYGYTF.

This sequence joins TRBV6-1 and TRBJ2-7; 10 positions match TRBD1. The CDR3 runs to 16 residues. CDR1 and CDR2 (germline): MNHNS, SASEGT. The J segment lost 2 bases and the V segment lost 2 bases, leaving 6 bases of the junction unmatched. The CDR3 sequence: CASSEFGTGAPYEQYF. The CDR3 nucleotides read TGTGCCAGCAGTGAATTTGGGACAGGGGCACCCTACGAGCAGTACTTC.

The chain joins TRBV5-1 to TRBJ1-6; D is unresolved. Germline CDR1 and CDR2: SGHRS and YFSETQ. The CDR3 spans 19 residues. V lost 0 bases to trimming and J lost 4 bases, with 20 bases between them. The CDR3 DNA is TGCGCCAGCAGCTTGGACACTCCACGCCAAACCGGATATAATTCACCCCTCCACTTT. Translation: CASSLDTPRQTGYNSPLHF.